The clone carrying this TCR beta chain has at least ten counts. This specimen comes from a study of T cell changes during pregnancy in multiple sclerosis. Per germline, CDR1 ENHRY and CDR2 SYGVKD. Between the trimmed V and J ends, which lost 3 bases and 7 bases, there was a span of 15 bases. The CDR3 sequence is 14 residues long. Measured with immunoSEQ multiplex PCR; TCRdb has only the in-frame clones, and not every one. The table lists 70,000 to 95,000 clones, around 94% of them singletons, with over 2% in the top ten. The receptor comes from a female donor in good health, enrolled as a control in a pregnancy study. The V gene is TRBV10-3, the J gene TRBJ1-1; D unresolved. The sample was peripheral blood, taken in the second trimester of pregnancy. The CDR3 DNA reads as TGTGCCATCAGTGATCGGCAGGCTAACCATGAAGCTTTCTTT. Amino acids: CAISDRQANHEAFF.